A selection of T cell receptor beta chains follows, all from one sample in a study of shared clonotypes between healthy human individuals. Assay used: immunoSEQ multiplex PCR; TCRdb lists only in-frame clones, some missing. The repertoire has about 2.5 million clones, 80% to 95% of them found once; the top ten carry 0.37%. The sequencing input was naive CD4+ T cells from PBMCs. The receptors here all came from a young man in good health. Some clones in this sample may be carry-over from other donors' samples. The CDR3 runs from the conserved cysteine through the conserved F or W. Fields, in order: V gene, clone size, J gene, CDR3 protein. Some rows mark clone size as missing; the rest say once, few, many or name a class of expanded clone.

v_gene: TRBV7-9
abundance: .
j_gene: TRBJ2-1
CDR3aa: CASSGGGSTVLTYNEQFF

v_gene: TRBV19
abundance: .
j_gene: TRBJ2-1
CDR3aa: CASSIGLARYNEQFF

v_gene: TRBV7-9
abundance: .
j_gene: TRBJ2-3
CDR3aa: CASSLGPRTSGRDTQYF

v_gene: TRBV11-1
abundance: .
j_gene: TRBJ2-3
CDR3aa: CASSPRSSGSVSDTQYF

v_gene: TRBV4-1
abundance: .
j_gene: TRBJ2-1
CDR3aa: CASSQLTVYNEQFF

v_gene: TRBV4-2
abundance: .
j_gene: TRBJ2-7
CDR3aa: CASSPQPGEVEQYF

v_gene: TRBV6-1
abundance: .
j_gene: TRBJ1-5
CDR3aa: CASSERTQRQPQHF

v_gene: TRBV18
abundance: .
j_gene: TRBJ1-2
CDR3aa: CASSPLNEVSYGYTF

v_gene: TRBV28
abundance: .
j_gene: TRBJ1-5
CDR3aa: CASSSPGDRAGQPQHF

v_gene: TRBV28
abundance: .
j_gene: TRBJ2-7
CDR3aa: CASRSSGTGFYEQYF

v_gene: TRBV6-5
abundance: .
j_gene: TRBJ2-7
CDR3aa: CASSYDTGGKPYEQYF

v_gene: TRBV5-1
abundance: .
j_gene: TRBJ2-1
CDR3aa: CASSLTRRAAGGSGEQFF

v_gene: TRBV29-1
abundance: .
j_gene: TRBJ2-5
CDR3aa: CSVTASDRGRVETQYF

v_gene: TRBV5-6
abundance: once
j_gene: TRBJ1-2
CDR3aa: CASSTTGTGANYGYTF

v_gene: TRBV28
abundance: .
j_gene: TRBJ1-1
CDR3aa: CASREIDRVYTEAFF

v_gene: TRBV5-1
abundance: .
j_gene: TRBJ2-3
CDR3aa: CASSPGTSADTQYF

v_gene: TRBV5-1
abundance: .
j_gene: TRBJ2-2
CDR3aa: CASSLYGDTGELFF

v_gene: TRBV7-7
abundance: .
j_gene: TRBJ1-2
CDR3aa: CASREPNRPFANYGYTF

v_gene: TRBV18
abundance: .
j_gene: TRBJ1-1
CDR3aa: CASSPDRANTEAFF

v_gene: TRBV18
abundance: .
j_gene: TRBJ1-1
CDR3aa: CASSSGQANTEAFF

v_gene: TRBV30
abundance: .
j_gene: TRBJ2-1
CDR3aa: CAWSVSPNSHNEQFF

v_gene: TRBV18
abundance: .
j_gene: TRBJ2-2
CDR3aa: CARSPWVPITNTGELFF

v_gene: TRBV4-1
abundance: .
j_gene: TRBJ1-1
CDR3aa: CASSQPTSDGNTEAFF

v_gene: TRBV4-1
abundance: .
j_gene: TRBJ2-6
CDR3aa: CASSQDSVWRGDGANVLTF